Listed here is a single T cell receptor beta chain. Its matching antigen is unknown. The protocol was immunoSEQ multiplex PCR, while the TCRdb copy is restricted to in-frame clones and leaves out a portion. Among about 2 million clones listed, roughly 96% were seen once. This record belongs to a study of shared clonotypes between healthy human individuals. Study-level results: Sampling covered blood only; tissue repertoires likely differ.

The CDR3 spans 13 residues. CDR1 is SGHNT and CDR2 is YYREEE in the germline V gene (reference sequence). V shed 4 bases and J 11 bases; nucleotides not matched to a gene: 10. The material sequenced was naive CD4+ T cells sorted from blood. Subset specified: CD45RA+ positively selected. This TCR was recovered from a man aged 18-30 years in good health. This rearrangement joins TRBV5-4 to TRBJ1-1, with 8 nucleotides matching TRBD1. CDR3 region: CASSATQGATAFF. The CDR3 DNA follows: TGTGCCAGCAGCGCTACCCAGGGGGCCACGGCTTTCTTT.